This paragraph covers one T cell receptor beta chain sequence. These data come from a study of blood T cell repertoires in COVID-19. Turning to the study itself: Donors in the United States, Italy and Spain gave samples during acute or convalescent COVID-19. PBMCs, B-cell-depleted T cells, or T cells provided the cDNA or gDNA that made up the material.

In the original workflow: For nucleated cells, counts were estimated from reference gene primer amplification. Generated by immunoSEQ multiplex PCR, the TCRdb table keeps only in-frame clones and is missing some. For V, J and clone size, that table is used; D and trimming come from the DNA. The data show 55,000 to 65,000 clones, about 87% seen once. V shed 5 bases and J shed 2 bases, with 19 bases lying between them. Germline CDR1 is SNHLY and CDR2 is FYNNEI. The CDR3 contains 17 residues. Sequenced input: peripheral blood. The chain recombines TRBV2 with TRBJ1-5; the D gene is possibly TRBD1 (6 bases). This clonotype originated in a man in his sixties with active or convalescent COVID-19. As DNA, the CDR3 is TGTGCCAGCAGTCAAAGGAGACAGGACCAGGGCAATCAGCCCCAGCATTTT. This translates into CASSQRRQDQGNQPQHF.